Listed below are T cell receptor beta chains from one sample, sequenced in a study of shared clonotypes between healthy human individuals. Measured with immunoSEQ multiplex PCR; TCRdb has only the in-frame clones, and not every one. Of millions of clones listed, 90% to 95% were seen once; the top ten hold 0.39%. The sequenced sample consisted of naive CD4+ T cells from PBMCs. Source of these receptors: a man younger than 30 in good health. Some clones in this sample may be carry-over from other donors' samples. CDR3s include the opening cysteine and the closing phenylalanine or tryptophan. The D gene is left open where the match is weak.

TRBV11-2	TRBJ2-3	NA	TGTGCCAGCAGCTTAAGGCTAGCGACGAGCACAGATACGCAGTATTTT	CASSLRLATSTDTQYF
TRBV7-2	TRBJ2-6	TRBD1	TGTGCCAGCAGCTTATGGACAGGCGTGGCCAACGTCCTGACTTTC	CASSLWTGVANVLTF
TRBV4-1	TRBJ2-7	TRBD2	TGCGCCAGCAGCCAGATGCTAGCGGGAGGTACCTACGAGCAGTACTTC	CASSQMLAGGTYEQYF
TRBV6-1	TRBJ2-3	NA	TGTGCCAGCAGTGTCGGCGTAACCACAGATACGCAGTATTTT	CASSVGVTTDTQYF
TRBV5-1	TRBJ1-1	NA	TGCGCCAGCTACGAGCAGGACATGAACACTGAAGCTTTCTTT	CASYEQDMNTEAFF
TRBV10-2	TRBJ2-7	TRBD2	TGCGCCAGCAGGATGACTAGCGGGCCTTCCTACGAGCAGTACTTC	CASRMTSGPSYEQYF
TRBV28	TRBJ2-1	NA	TGTGCCAGCAGTTTATCCGCAGGTTACAATGAGCAGTTCTTC	CASSLSAGYNEQFF
TRBV28	TRBJ2-7	NA	TGTGCCAGCAGCACCAACAGGGGCGGGAGAGACGAGCAGTACTTC	CASSTNRGGRDEQYF
TRBV28	TRBJ1-4	NA	TGTGCCAGCAGTTTAGGGGGAATCGGGTGGGGAGGTGAAAAACTGTTTTTT	CASSLGGIGWGGEKLFF
TRBV5-8	TRBJ2-7	NA	TGTGCCAGCAGCTTGGTGGGCAGGATCTACGAGCAGTACTTC	CASSLVGRIYEQYF
TRBV6-5	TRBJ2-7	TRBD1	TGTGCCAGCAGTTACTCGTGGACAGGAGGCATCAGCGAACAGTACTTC	CASSYSWTGGISEQYF
TRBV7-9	TRBJ1-5	TRBD1	TGTGCCAGCAGCCGTTCAGGGGGCGGCAATCAGCCCCAGCATTTT	CASSRSGGGNQPQHF
TRBV6-1	TRBJ2-7	NA	TGTGCCAGCATTAGGAAGGGGGAGCAGTACTTC	CASIRKGEQYF